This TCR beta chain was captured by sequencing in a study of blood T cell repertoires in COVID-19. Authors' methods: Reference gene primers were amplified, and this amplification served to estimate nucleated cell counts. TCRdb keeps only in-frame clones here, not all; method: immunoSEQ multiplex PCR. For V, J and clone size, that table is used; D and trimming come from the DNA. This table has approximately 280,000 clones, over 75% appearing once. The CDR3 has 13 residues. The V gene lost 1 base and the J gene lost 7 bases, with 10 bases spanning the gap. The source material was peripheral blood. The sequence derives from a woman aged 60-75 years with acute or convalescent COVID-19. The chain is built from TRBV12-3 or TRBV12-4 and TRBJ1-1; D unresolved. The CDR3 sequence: CASSLGRRVEAFF. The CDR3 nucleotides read TGTGCCAGCAGTTTAGGTCGGAGGGTTGAAGCTTTCTTT.